This record looks at one TCR beta chain sequence and its context. Its specificity is not known. TCRdb passed the 5' RACE reads through MiXCR, listing each CDR3 protein once. This repertoire shows more than 650,000 distinct CDR3 sequences, about 12% found once; its top ten account for 0.51%. This specimen comes from a study of CD8 T cells in ankylosing spondylitis. V gave up 1 base and J gave up 5 bases; unmatched junction bases: 10. The CDR3 runs to 16 residues. Germline CDR1 is KGHSH and CDR2 is LQKENI. Study-wide findings and caveats: Disease-associated clones were reportedly significantly overrepresented in matched ankylosing spondylitis synovial fluid. Fewer than 10 highly homologous variants formed a TCR beta motif that appeared characteristic of ankylosing spondylitis blood.

The chain employs TRBV18 and TRBJ1-2; TRBD1 matches 7 bases. This TCR was sampled from a male donor with ankylosing spondylitis. Source material: blood, either unsorted or a sorted T cell fraction (not recorded which). The CDR3: CASSPLRDSEWYGYTF. CDR3 coding DNA: TGTGCCAGCTCACCACTCCGGGACAGTGAATGGTATGGCTACACCTTC.